This T cell receptor beta chain was identified in a study of graft-versus-host responses after intestinal transplantation. Study context: Each transplant was multivisceral, liver-intestinal, or isolated intestinal. The recipients all started with anti-thymocyte globulin induction and then took tacrolimus and steroids for around 3 years.

Study findings and constraints: Patients with graft-donor T cell macrochimerism had high graft-versus-host to host-versus-graft clonal ratios in allografts.

Sequenced by immunoSEQ multiplex PCR; TCRdb stores in-frame clones only, minus some. Here the sample spans more than 65,000 clones, roughly 92% being singletons. CDR3 length: 15 residues. Germline V CDR1 and CDR2: MNHEY, SVGAGI. After removal of 0 bases from V and 8 bases from J, the junction contained 4 bases not matched to a gene. A remark on this clone: The target antigen is unknown.

This receptor was identified in a human donor who was the organ donor for an intestinal transplant. The sample here was unstimulated CD8+ T cells sorted from spleen or lymph node cells, taken before transplant. This chain links TRBV6-5 with TRBJ1-4; TRBD1 matches 9 bases. This CDR3 is CASSYSGDRDEKLFF. The CDR3 DNA reads TGTGCCAGCAGTTACTCGGGGGACAGGGACGAAAAACTGTTTTTT.